What follows describes a single TCR beta chain. Its antigen is currently not known. The record has no base qualities; no much larger clone is one base away. Using the deep immunoSEQ assay, multiplex PCR amplified TCR CDR3 regions from genomic DNA. Genomic DNA extracted from each cell subset was distributed evenly over all wells of several immunoSEQ 96-well plates, and each plate served as one replicate. For sorted subsets, each replicate PCR was loaded with about 0.2 ug genomic DNA, equivalent to about 30,000 T cell genomes. The purified libraries were quantified using a Qubit 3.0 fluorometer, sized with a Bioanalyzer 2100, and then quantified again using the KAPA Library Quantification kit. Each immunoSEQ 96-well plate was sequenced on its own single-read 150-cycle Illumina NextSeq 550 flow cell. Per the original workflow: Because only junctional sequences without quality scores were contained in the immunoSEQ output, filtering matching that applied to full-length reads could not be performed. To assign V/J genes and CDR3, sequences were annotated against IMGT germline references using PyIR, a Python wrapper for IgBLAST v1.9. Reads with weak V/J assignments (E-value above 1e-6), missing CDR3, stop codons, out-of-frame junctions, or ambiguous translated residues were removed. A V3J clonotype was defined by an identical inferred V gene, J gene, and CDR3 amino acid sequence. The percentage overlap between two repertoires was calculated by dividing the number of shared unique clonotypes by the size of the smaller repertoire. RTK rarefaction, the Chao1 estimator, and Recon v2.1 estimates of unobserved clonotypes were used to assess repertoire richness. Generation probabilities were computed with OLGA for all TCRbeta clonotypes obtained by the gDNA method from several donors. What TCRdb holds here is the immuneACCESS table cut down to in-frame rearrangements. Part of the clones is not present; checked against another copy, under half of the missing clones reflect an unresolved V gene, and the others are unexplained. D and trimming come from the DNA, and the V and J calls and clone size come from that table. The sample profile shows about 1.1 million clones; 75% to 80% of them were found once. The ten largest clones capture roughly 0.57% of the sample.

V lost 7 bases and J lost 4 bases, and the count of bases not matched to a germline gene is 13. CDR3 length: 16 amino acids, cysteine to phenylalanine. The read is trimmed to its CDR3 DNA, 48 bases read in frame from base 1. The germline V gene yields SNHLY for CDR1 and FYNNEI for CDR2. This sample was included in a study of shared clonotypes between healthy human individuals (dated by TCRdb to 2018 to 2021). For the study in its entirety: The cohort included three men and a couple of women between 18 and 49 years of age. Per donor, three plates each were used for CD4 naive and CD4 memory, two for CD8 naive, and one for CD8 memory. Leukapheresis yielded between about 0.8 and 9.5 billion PBMCs per donor. Blood TCR repertoires of five healthy adults were deeply sequenced to estimate repertoire size and the extent of clonotype sharing between individuals. To increase sequencing depth and limit assay-specific biases, TCR repertoire library preparation and sequencing were carried out by different laboratories using diverse techniques. Points the paper makes about the study in general: Sampling was limited to blood, and TCR repertoires in tissue likely differ from TCR repertoires in blood. Clonotypes shared by all four sorted-subset donors showed higher generation probabilities than non-shared clonotypes. Based on pairwise subsampling, the degree of clonotype sharing among donors was expected to be affected by sequencing depth. Naive subsets generally had larger estimated clonotype richness than memory subsets did. Because the study included only a small number of donors, the genetic and exposure-history diversity represented was limited. Even with the large sequencing depth, rarefaction of the sorted-subset datasets indicated that sequencing was incomplete. Across a handful of donors, roughly 5.1% of naive CD4, approximately 3.6% of naive CD8, roughly 2.3% of memory CD4, and about 0.44% of memory CD8 clonotypes were shared.

The donors were healthy, HIV-negative adults who had no recently reported acute infections or vaccinations. All donors were Caucasian adults living in Nashville, Tennessee, USA. Magnetic negative selection was used to enrich CD4+ T cells, after which naive cells were positively selected on CD45RA and the negative fraction became the memory subset. After blood collection by leukapheresis, PBMCs were isolated using Ficoll-Histopaque density gradient centrifugation and then cryopreserved in the vapor phase of liquid nitrogen. Analytical flow cytometry was used to check the purity and quantity of every magnetically sorted T cell population. Each sorted fraction had its genomic DNA isolated and then quantified by UV absorbance on a Nanodrop 2000c.

Recombination joined TRBV2 with TRBJ2-3; 8 of the junction bases match TRBD1. Material for sequencing was memory CD4+ T cells from PBMCs. The label giving this sample's cell subset or site can be read as: CD45RA-negative fraction. The origin of this receptor is a man aged 18 to 29 in good health. Some clones in this sample may be carry-over from other donors' samples. The DNA sequence is given as TGTGCCAGCAAACTTGGAGGACAGGGAAGGTCAGATACGCAGTATTTT. The translation is CASKLGGQGRSDTQYF.